The 28 T cell receptor beta chains given below trace back to one sample, sequenced in a study of T cells in Graves' hyperthyroidism and ophthalmopathy (dated by TCRdb to the late 2010s). Libraries were made using multiplex PCR. Sequencing relied on an Illumina HiSeq 2000. The TCR beta CDR3 regions were amplified from the RNA transcripts. A first-round RT-PCR of the TCR CDR3 used the HTBI primer set with the Qiagen OneStep RT-PCR kit. TCRdb reran the public reads through fastp at Q25 and MiXCR, keeping productive beta chains. Rows with a matching CDR3 protein are joined into one entry that keeps the most common DNA and genes. The sample table contains about 400,000 distinct CDR3 sequences; only one count was recorded for roughly 13% of them. 25% to 30% of the sample lies in the top ten. Material: blood. The receptor source for this set is a middle-aged man with Graves' ophthalmopathy.

This clonotype came up many times. The gene calls are TRBV29-1 and TRBJ2-4; D might be TRBD1 or TRBD2, each matching 5 bases. Trimming took 2 bases from V and 1 from J, leaving 18 bases between them. The CDR3 consists of 17 residues. Germline CDR1 and CDR2: SQVTM and ANQGSEA. CDR3 residues: CSVEPARGDMAKNIQYF. CDR3 coding DNA: TGCAGCGTTGAACCCGCCAGAGGGGATATGGCCAAAAACATTCAGTACTTC.

The chain employs TRBV6-1 and TRBJ1-1, with D perhaps matching TRBD1 (6 bases). Germline values: CDR1 MNHNS, CDR2 SASEGT. The V gene lost 6 bases and the J gene lost 1 base, with 12 bases spanning the gap. CDR3 size: 14 residues. For the CDR3, the DNA is TGTGCCAGCAGGCGGGACAACAAGAACACTGAAGCTTTCTTT. Translating gives CASRRDNKNTEAFF.

This clonotype was counted between two and nine times. V and J are TRBV20-1 and TRBJ2-1; no firm D call. The CDR3 is 12 amino acids. The germline V and J ends were trimmed by 5 bases and 11 bases, with 16 bases remaining between them. Germline lookup yields CDR1 DFQATT and CDR2 SNEGSKA (reference sequence). The CDR3 nucleotides are TGCAGTGCTCATAAAATTACCGGGCAGCAGTTCTTC. The encoded protein is CSAHKITGQQFF.

This clonotype was seen only a few times. The genes are TRBV5-1 and TRBJ1-1, with D maybe TRBD1 (5 bases). The V and J ends lost 8 bases and 0 bases respectively, with 14 bases between them. This CDR3 is built from 14 residues. CDR1 and CDR2 (germline): SGHRS, YFSETQ. Written as DNA, the CDR3 is TGCGCCAGTAAACAGGCTAGACTGAACACTGAAGCTTTCTTT. It specifies CASKQARLNTEAFF.

This clonotype was counted many times. V usage is TRBV6-1 and J usage is TRBJ1-1; a weak D match, TRBD1 (5 bases). With 9 bases removed from V and 1 base from J, the gap between germline ends came to 12 bases. The germline V gene encodes CDR1 MNHNS and CDR2 SASEGT. The CDR3 contains 13 residues. CDR3 protein: CASSWGGNTEAFF. The CDR3, as DNA: TGTGCCAGTTCATGGGGGGGGAACACTGAAGCTTTCTTT.

In this sample, this clonotype turned up many times. The chain couples TRBV20-1 to TRBJ2-1, with 9 positions matching TRBD2. The trim removed 6 bases at V and 8 bases at J, leaving 5 bases unmatched. This CDR3 has 12 residues. The germline V gene encodes CDR1 DFQATT and CDR2 SNEGSKA (reference sequence). DNA for the CDR3: TGCAGTGCCCAGCGGGAGGTCCATGAGCAGTTCTTC. This gives the protein CSAQREVHEQFF.

With respect to this clonotype: Since a much larger clone is just one base distant, this may be a read error. The CDR3 carries no conserved terminal phenylalanine or tryptophan, so it likely arises from a read error. The chain employs TRBV20-1 and TRBJ2-3; 8 bases line up with TRBD2. This CDR3 comprises 14 residues. Germline CDR1 and CDR2: DFQATT and SNEGSKA (reference sequence). The V and J ends lost 6 bases and 3 bases, in that order; junction bases with no gene match: 8. The CDR3 region has the DNA TGCAGTGCATCCCCCGGGACTAGGACAGATACGCAGTATCTT. It translates to CSASPGTRTDTQYL.

This clonotype showed up just a few times. This chain uses TRBV19 with TRBJ2-7; 13 bases match TRBD2. V gave up 3 bases and J gave up 4 bases; unmatched junction bases: 3. The CDR3 loop spans 15 amino acids. CDR1 is LNHDA and CDR2 is SQIVND in the germline V gene (reference sequence). The CDR3 bases are TGTGCCAGTAGTATGGGACTAGCGGGACAGTACGAGCAGTACTTC. The encoded protein is CASSMGLAGQYEQYF.

V gene TRBV3-1 combines with J gene TRBJ2-2; D uncertain. Germline V gene data show CDR1 as LGHDT and CDR2 as YNNKEL (reference sequence). With 6 bases removed from V and 0 bases from J, the gap between germline ends came to 11 bases. The CDR3 extends over 15 amino acids. CDR3 amino acids: CASRRDVANTGELFF. CDR3 bases: TGTGCCAGCAGAAGGGATGTTGCGAACACCGGGGAGCTGTTTTTT.

This clonotype has a handful of counts. This chain uses TRBV10-1 with TRBJ2-5; D is unresolved. CDR1 is WNHNN, CDR2 SYGVQD, per germline (reference sequence). CDR3 length equals 14 residues. The ends were cut back, 10 bases at V and 6 bases at J, with 21 bases in the middle. The DNA for the CDR3 is TGCGCCACCGCCCTCGGTTCGTTGGTGAAGACCCAGTACTTC. It codes for CATALGSLVKTQYF.

This clonotype was detected many times. This CDR3 reads CASSPDQGWETQYF. CDR3 nucleotide sequence: TGTGCCAGCAGTCCCGACCAAGGGTGGGAGACCCAGTACTTC. This chain joins TRBV12-3 or TRBV12-4 and TRBJ2-5; D remains unclear. The ends were cut back, 5 bases at V and 5 bases at J, with 15 bases in the middle. The CDR3 extends over 14 amino acids.

This chain uses TRBV7-9 with TRBJ2-1; D is unclear. V was pared by 1 base and J by 15 bases, with 10 bases between. Germline V gene sequence: CDR1 SEHNR, CDR2 FQNEAQ (reference sequence). This CDR3 comprises 11 residues. The CDR3 is CASSLERNGFF. In DNA, the CDR3 is TGTGCCAGCAGCTTAGAAAGAAATGGGTTCTTC.

Note on this clonotype: A read error may explain this, as a much larger clone is one base away. No DNA is shown, since the ends of the CDR3 on it are uncertain; the CDR3 is the one TCRdb lists. The chain recombines TRBV28 with TRBJ1-2; TRBD1, the D gene given by the table, was not confirmed from the DNA. The V gene's germline CDR1 is MDHEN and CDR2 SYDVKM. The CDR3 length is 16 residues, termini included. Here the CDR3 reads CAAVSGQGYVGYGCTF.

This clonotype was detected ten times or more. V and J are TRBV2 and TRBJ2-1; D remains unclear. V lost 4 bases, J lost 0 bases, and 25 bases lay in between. CDR1 is SNHLY, CDR2 FYNNEI, per germline. The CDR3 runs 20 residues. In DNA form, the CDR3 reads TGTGCCAGCAGTGCCCCCTATCTGGCTAAAGGGAAGAGCTCCTACAATGAGCAGTTCTTC. This codes for CASSAPYLAKGKSSYNEQFF.

This clonotype was seen ten or more times. V gene TRBV3-1 combines with J gene TRBJ1-1; no firm D call. V shed 3 bases and J shed 6 bases, with 11 bases lying between them. This CDR3 region has 13 residues. CDR1 and CDR2 (germline): LGHDT, YNNKEL (reference sequence). The CDR3 coding sequence is TGTGCCAGCAGCCAGTCTAGGAGCCCTGAAGCTTTCTTT. Its translation: CASSQSRSPEAFF.

This clonotype was counted only a few times. The rearrangement uses TRBV29-1 and TRBJ1-4, with D hard to call. Germline CDR1 reads SQVTM; CDR2 reads ANQGSEA. Deletions cut 5 bases from V and 0 bases from J, with 10 bases between. CDR3 size: 14 residues. The CDR3 DNA is TGCAGCGTTCAGACGCTCACAACTAATGAAAAACTGTTTTTT. Protein product: CSVQTLTTNEKLFF.

This clonotype was seen at least ten times. The chain uses TRBV24-1 and TRBJ1-2, with 9 positions matching TRBD1. Germline V gene sequence: CDR1 KGHDR, CDR2 SFDVKD. V was clipped by 4 bases and J by 8 bases; unmatched bases: 7. This CDR3 comprises 14 residues. The CDR3 is CATSDPDRGSGYTF. CDR3 in DNA: TGTGCCACCAGTGACCCGGACAGGGGAAGCGGCTACACCTTC.

The chain carries TRBV7-9 and TRBJ2-1, with 12 nucleotides matching TRBD2. CDR1 and CDR2 from the germline V gene are SEHNR and FQNEAQ (reference sequence). Trimming cost V 7 bases and J 7 bases; bases outside gene matches: 5. This CDR3 is built from 14 residues. Here the CDR3 DNA reads TGTGCCAGCAAGAGACTAGCGGGAGCTAATGAGCAGTTCTTC. This codes for CASKRLAGANEQFF.

This chain joins TRBV6-1 and TRBJ2-3; no clear D gene. V lost 8 bases, J lost 4 bases, and 13 bases lay in between. CDR3 length equals 13 residues. The germline V gene has CDR1 MNHNS and CDR2 SASEGT. CDR3 loop: CASELLGPDTQYF. The CDR3 nucleotides read TGTGCCAGCGAGTTATTAGGCCCAGATACGCAGTATTTT.

The sample holds many counts of this clonotype. This chain joins TRBV28 and TRBJ2-7; TRBD2 agrees at 9 bases. This CDR3 comprises 13 residues. Trimming took 8 bases from V and 0 from J; bases not matched to a gene: 2. CDR1 is MDHEN, CDR2 SYDVKM, per germline. CDR3 residues: CASLAGISYEQYF. The CDR3 region has the DNA TGTGCCAGCCTAGCGGGAATCTCCTACGAGCAGTACTTC.

In this sample, this clonotype turned up many times. V is TRBV3-1 and J is TRBJ2-7; D is unclear. V dropped 1 base and J dropped 0 bases, with 7 bases sitting between them. Germline CDR1 LGHDT, CDR2 YNNKEL (reference sequence). The CDR3 has 14 residues. The CDR3 region is CASSQGLYSYEQYF. The CDR3 DNA sequence: TGTGCCAGCAGCCAAGGCCTGTACTCCTACGAGCAGTACTTC.

This clonotype was counted many times. The rearrangement joins TRBV12-3 or TRBV12-4 to TRBJ2-7; 7 bases map to TRBD2. Unmatched junction bases numbered 1, after V lost 2 bases and J lost 0 bases. The length of the CDR3 is 14 residues. The DNA for the CDR3 is TGTGCCAGCAGTTTAAGCGGGGACTCCTACGAGCAGTACTTC. It encodes CASSLSGDSYEQYF.

Of note for this clonotype: A clone one base away is much larger, so this may be a read error. Since no conserved phenylalanine or tryptophan closes the CDR3, a read error is the likely cause. The chain employs TRBV5-1 and TRBJ2-5; D not certain. The V gene's germline CDR1 is SGHRS and CDR2 YFSETQ. Trimming removed 4 bases at V and 5 bases at J, with 15 bases between. This CDR3 comprises 14 residues. As DNA, the CDR3 is TGCGCCAGCAGCGCGGCCATACATCGGGAGACCCAGTACATC. Protein sequence: CASSAAIHRETQYI.

This clonotype occurred many times. The chain links TRBV13 to TRBJ1-1; D unresolved. This CDR3 comprises 15 residues. Trimming left V 1 base short and J 0 bases short, with 9 bases between. CDR1 is PRHDT and CDR2 is FYEKMQ in the germline V gene (reference sequence). Written as DNA, the CDR3 is TGTGCCAGCAGCTTAGTAGGGCCAATGAACACTGAAGCTTTCTTT. Its translation is CASSLVGPMNTEAFF.

This clonotype was found once. The genes are TRBV19 and TRBJ2-4, with unresolved D. V gave up 2 bases and J gave up 10 bases, with 9 bases separating them. Looked up from germline, CDR1 is LNHDA and CDR2 is SQIVND (reference sequence). The CDR3 has 12 amino acids. The CDR3 DNA follows: TGTGCCAGTAGTATACTGGGCCAGATTCAGTACTTC. It yields the protein CASSILGQIQYF.

The CDR3 DNA follows: TGTGCCAGCAGCCAAGGACGGGGTAACTATGGCTACACCTTC. Translating gives CASSQGRGNYGYTF. The J gene is TRBJ1-2, the V gene TRBV7-9; D unresolved. Trimming stripped 5 bases from V and 1 base from J, with 11 bases between. Germline CDR1 and CDR2: SEHNR and FQNEAQ (reference sequence). This CDR3 has 14 residues.

This clonotype occurred many times. The gene calls are TRBV30 and TRBJ1-6, with D unclear. V lost 3 bases to trimming and J lost 9 bases, with 15 bases between them. Per the germline V gene, CDR1 is GTSNPN and CDR2 is SVGIG (reference sequence). The CDR3 length is 14 residues. CDR3 region: CAWRPPIMVSPLHF. The CDR3 bases are TGTGCCTGGAGACCCCCCATCATGGTTTCACCCCTCCACTTT.

In this sample, this clonotype turned up many times. The chain carries TRBV12-3 or TRBV12-4 and TRBJ2-7; TRBD1 is a possible D gene (5 bases). With 4 bases removed from V and 0 bases from J, the gap between germline ends came to 7 bases. CDR3 length equals 13 residues. CDR3 residues: CASSSDSSYEQYF. In DNA, the CDR3 is TGTGCCAGCAGTTCAGACAGCTCCTACGAGCAGTACTTC.